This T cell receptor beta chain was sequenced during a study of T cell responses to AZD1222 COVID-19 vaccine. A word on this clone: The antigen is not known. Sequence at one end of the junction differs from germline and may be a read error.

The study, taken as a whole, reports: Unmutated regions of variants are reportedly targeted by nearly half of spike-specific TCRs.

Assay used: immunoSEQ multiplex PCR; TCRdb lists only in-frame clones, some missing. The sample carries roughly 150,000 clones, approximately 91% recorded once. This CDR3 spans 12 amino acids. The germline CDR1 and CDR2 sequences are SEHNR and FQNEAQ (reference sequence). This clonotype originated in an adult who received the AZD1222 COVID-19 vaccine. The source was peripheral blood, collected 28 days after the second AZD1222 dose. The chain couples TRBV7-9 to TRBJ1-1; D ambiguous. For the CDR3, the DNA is TGTGCCAGCAGCCAACGGACCATACCTCCGATCTTT. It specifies CASSQRTIPPIF.